This TCR beta chain was obtained from a study of regulatory T cells in long-lasting Graves disease. With 6 bases removed from V and 3 bases from J, the gap between germline ends came to 17 bases. Germline loops: CDR1 MDHEN, CDR2 SYDVKM. The CDR3 spans 15 residues. This clonotype occurred many times. Researchers made TCR beta libraries by using iRepertoire HTBI primers and running Arm-PCR on CDR3 regions. TCRdb recomputed calls from the multiplex PCR reads with MiXCR, one row per CDR3 protein. This sample has about 220,000 distinct CDR3 sequences; approximately 18% occur once, and the top ten carry around 11%. Time point indicated: newly diagnosed GD, antithyroid drugs for less than 3 months. Generation of the TCR library employed RNA extracted from PBMCs. A further study also used this sample, focusing on T cells in Graves' hyperthyroidism and ophthalmopathy.

Sequencing used peripheral blood mononuclear cells (PBMCs), obtained at new diagnosis, from a patient treated with antithyroid drugs. This receptor was obtained from a woman between 25 and 40 years old with Graves disease. V usage is TRBV28 and J usage is TRBJ2-5; D may be TRBD1 (5 bases). The CDR3 spells CASSPKWQGKETQYF. DNA of the CDR3: TGTGCCAGCAGCCCAAAGTGGCAGGGTAAAGAGACCCAGTACTTC.